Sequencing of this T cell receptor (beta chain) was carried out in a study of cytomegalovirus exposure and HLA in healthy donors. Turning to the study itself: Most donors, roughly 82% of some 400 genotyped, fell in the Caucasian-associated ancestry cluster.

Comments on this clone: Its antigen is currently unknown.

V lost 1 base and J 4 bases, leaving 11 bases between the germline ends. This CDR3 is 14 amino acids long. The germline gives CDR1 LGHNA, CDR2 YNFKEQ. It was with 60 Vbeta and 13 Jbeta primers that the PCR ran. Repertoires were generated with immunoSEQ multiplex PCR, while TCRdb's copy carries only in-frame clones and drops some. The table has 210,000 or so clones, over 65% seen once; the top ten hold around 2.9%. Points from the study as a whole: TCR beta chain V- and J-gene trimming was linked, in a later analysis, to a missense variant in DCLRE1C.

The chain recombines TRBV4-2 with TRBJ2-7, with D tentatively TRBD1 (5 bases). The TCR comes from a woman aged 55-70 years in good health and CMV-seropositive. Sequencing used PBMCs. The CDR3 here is CASSQVGREYEQYF. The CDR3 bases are TGTGCCAGCAGCCAAGTGGGCAGGGAATACGAGCAGTACTTC.